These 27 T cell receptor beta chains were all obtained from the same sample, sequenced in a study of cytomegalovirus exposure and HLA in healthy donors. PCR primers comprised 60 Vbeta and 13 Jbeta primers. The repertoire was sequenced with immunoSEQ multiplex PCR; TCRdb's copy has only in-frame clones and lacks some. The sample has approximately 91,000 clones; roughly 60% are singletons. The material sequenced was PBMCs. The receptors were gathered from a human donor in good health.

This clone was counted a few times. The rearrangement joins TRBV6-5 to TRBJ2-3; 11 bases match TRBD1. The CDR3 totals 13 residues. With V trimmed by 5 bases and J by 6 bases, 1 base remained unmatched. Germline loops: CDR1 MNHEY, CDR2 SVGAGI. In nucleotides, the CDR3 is TGTGCCAGCAGTAGGGACAGGGGGGATACGCAGTATTTT. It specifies CASSRDRGDTQYF.

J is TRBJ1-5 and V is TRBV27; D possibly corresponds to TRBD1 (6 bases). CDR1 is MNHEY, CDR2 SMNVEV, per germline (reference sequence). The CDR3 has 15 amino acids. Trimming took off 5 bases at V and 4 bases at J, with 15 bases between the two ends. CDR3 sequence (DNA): TGTGCCAGCAGTCTTCTTTTGGGGGCGAATCAGCCCCAGCATTTT. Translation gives CASSLLLGANQPQHF.

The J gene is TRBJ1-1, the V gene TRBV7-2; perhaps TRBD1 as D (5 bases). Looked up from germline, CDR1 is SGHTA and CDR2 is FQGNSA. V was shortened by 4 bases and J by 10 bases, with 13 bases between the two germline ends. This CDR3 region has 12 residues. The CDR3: CASSWGPEGAFF. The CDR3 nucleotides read TGTGCCAGCAGCTGGGGCCCCGAAGGAGCTTTCTTT.

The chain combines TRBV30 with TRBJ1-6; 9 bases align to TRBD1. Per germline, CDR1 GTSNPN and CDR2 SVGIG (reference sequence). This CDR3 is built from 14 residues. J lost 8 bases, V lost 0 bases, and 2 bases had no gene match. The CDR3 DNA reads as TGTGCCTGGAGTGTAAGGACAGGGGATTCACCCCTCCACTTT. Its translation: CAWSVRTGDSPLHF.

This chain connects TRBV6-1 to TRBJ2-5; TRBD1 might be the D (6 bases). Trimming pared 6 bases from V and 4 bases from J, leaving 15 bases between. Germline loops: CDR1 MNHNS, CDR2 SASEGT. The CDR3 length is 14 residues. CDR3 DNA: TGTGCCAGCAGGGTCGATTGGGGGCGAGAGACCCAGTACTTC. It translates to CASRVDWGRETQYF.

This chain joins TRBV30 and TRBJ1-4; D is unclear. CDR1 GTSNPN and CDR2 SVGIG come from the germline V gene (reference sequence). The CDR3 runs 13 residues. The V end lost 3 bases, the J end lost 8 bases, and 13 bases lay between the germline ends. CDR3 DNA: TGTGCCTGGAGATCCGGGGTTGAAGAAAAACTGTTTTTT. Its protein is CAWRSGVEEKLFF.

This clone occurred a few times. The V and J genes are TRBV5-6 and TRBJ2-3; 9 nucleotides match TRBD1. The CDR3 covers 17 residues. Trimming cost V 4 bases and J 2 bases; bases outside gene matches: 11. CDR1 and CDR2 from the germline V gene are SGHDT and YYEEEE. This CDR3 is CASSLRYRGRFTDTQYF. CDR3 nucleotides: TGTGCCAGCAGCCTCCGGTACAGGGGGCGTTTCACAGATACGCAGTATTTT.

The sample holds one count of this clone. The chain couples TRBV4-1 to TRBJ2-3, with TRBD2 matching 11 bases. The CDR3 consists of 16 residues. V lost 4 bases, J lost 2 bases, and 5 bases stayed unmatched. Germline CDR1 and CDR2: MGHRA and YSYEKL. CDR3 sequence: CASSPRTSGYTDTQYF. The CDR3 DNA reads TGCGCCAGCAGCCCGAGGACTAGCGGGTACACAGATACGCAGTATTTT.

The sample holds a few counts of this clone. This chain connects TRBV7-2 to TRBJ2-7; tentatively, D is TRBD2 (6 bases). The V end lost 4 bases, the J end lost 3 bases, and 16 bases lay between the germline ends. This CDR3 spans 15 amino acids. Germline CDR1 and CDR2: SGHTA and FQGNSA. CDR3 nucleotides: TGTGCCAGCAGCTCCAGCGGTGGAGGGTTCTACGAGCAGTACTTC. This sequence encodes CASSSSGGGFYEQYF. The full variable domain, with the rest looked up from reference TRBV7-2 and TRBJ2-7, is GAGVSQSPSNKVTEKGKDVELRCDPISGHTALYWYRQSLGQGLEFLIYFQGNSAPDKSGLPSDRFSAERTGGSVSTLTIQRTQQEDSAVYLCASSSSGGGFYEQYFGPGTRLTVT.

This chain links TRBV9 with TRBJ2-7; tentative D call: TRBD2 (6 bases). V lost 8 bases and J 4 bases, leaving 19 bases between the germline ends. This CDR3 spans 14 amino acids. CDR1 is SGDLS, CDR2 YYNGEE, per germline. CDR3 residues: CASGGPHPYYEQYF. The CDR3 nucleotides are TGTGCCAGTGGAGGGCCTCACCCATATTACGAGCAGTACTTC.

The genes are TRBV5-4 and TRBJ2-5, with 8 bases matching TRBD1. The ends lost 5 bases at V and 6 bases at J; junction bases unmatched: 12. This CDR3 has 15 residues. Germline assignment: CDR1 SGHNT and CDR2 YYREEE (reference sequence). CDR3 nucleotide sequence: TGTGCCAGCAGAGAGGCGTCAGGGGGCGCGAAGACCCAGTACTTC. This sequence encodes CASREASGGAKTQYF.

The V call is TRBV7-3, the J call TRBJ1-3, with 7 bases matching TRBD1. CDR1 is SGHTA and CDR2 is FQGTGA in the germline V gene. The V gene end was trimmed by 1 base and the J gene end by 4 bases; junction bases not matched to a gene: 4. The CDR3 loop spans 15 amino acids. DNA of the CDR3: TGTGCCAGCAGCTTAATGGGGACAGTAGGAAACACCATATATTTT. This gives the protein CASSLMGTVGNTIYF.

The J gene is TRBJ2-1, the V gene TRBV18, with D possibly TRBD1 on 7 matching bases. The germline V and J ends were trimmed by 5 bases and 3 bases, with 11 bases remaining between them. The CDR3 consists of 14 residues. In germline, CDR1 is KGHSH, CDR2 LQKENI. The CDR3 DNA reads TGTGCCAGCTCAGGGGGGACAGTCTACAATGAGCAGTTCTTC. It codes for CASSGGTVYNEQFF.

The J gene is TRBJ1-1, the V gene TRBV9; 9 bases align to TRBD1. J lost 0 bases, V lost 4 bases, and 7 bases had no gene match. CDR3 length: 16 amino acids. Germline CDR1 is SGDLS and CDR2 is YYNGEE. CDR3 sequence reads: CASSPRTGVLNTEAFF. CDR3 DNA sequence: TGTGCCAGCAGCCCACGGACAGGGGTCCTGAACACTGAAGCTTTCTTT.

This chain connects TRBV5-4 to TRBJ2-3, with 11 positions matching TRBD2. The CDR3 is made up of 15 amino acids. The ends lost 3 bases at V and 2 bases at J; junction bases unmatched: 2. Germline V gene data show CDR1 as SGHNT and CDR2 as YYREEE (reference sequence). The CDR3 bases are TGTGCCAGCAGCTCGACTAGCGGGGACACAGATACGCAGTATTTT. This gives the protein CASSSTSGDTDTQYF.

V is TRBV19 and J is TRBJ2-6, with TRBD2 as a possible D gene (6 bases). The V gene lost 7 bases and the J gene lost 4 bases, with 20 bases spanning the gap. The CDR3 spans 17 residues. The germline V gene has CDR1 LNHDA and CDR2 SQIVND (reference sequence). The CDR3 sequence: CASTPPHFAGGANVLTF. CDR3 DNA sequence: TGTGCCAGTACCCCCCCTCATTTTGCGGGGGGGGCCAACGTCCTGACTTTC.

Here the CDR3 DNA reads TGTGCCAGCAGCTTAAGGGGAGTACGGGGGAATTCACCCCTCCACTTT. This encodes CASSLRGVRGNSPLHF. The rearrangement joins TRBV2 to TRBJ1-6; the D gene is possibly TRBD1 (5 bases). CDR1 SNHLY and CDR2 FYNNEI come from the germline V gene. CDR3 length: 16 amino acids. The germline V and J ends were trimmed by 6 bases and 7 bases, with 19 bases remaining between them.

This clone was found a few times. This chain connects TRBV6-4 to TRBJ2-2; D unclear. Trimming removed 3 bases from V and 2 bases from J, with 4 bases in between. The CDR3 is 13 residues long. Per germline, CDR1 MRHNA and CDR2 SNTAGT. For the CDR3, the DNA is TGTGCCAGCAGTGATTTAAACACCGGGGAGCTGTTTTTT. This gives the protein CASSDLNTGELFF.

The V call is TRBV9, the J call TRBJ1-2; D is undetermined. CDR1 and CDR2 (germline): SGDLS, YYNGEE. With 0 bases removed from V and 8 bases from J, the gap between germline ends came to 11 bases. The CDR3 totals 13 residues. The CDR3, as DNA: TGTGCCAGCAGCGTAGGGGATCGGGAAGGCTACACCTTC. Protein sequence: CASSVGDREGYTF.

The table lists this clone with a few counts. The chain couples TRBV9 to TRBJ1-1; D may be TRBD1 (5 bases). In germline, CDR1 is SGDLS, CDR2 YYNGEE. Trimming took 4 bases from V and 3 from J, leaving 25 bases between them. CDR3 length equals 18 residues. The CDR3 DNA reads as TGTGCCAGCAGCAATGAACTCCAGGGTTGGGGTCGTTACACTGAAGCTTTCTTT. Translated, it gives CASSNELQGWGRYTEAFF.

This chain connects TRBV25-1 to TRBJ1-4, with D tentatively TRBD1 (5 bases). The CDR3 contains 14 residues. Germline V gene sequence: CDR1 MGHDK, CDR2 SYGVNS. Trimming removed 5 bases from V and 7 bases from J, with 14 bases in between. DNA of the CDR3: TGTGCCAGCAGTCCGGCGGGGGTGGCTGAAAAACTGTTTTTT. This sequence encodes CASSPAGVAEKLFF.

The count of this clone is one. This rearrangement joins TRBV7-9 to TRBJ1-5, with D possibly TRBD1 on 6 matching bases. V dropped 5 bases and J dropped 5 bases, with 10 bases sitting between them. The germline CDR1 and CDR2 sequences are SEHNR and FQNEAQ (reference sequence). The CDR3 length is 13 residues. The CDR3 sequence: CASSLNRDQPQHF. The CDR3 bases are TGTGCCAGCAGCCTCAACAGGGATCAGCCCCAGCATTTT. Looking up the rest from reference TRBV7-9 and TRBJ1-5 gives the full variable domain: DTGVSQNPRHKITKRGQNVTFRCDPISEHNRLYWYRQTLGQGPEFLTYFQNEAQLEKSRLLSDRFSAERPKGSFSTLEIQRTEQGDSAMYLCASSLNRDQPQHFGDGTRLSIL.

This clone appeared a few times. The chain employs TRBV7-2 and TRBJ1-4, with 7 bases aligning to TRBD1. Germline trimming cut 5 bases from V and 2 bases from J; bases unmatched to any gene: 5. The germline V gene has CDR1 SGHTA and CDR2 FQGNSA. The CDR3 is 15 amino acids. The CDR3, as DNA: TGTGCCAGCAGCCGACAGGGACGGACTAATGAAAAACTGTTTTTT. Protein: CASSRQGRTNEKLFF.

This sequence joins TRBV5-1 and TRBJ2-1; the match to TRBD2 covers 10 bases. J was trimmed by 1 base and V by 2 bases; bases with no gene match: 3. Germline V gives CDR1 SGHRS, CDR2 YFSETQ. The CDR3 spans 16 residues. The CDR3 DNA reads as TGCGCCAGCAGCTTAAGCGGGGGGGAGTCCTACAATGAGCAGTTCTTC. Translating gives CASSLSGGESYNEQFF.

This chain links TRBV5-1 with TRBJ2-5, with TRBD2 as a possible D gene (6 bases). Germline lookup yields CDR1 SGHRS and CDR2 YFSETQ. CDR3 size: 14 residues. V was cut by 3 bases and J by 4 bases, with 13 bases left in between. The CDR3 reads CASSSGEVRETQYF. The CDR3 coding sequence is TGCGCCAGCAGCTCGGGGGAGGTGAGAGAGACCCAGTACTTC.

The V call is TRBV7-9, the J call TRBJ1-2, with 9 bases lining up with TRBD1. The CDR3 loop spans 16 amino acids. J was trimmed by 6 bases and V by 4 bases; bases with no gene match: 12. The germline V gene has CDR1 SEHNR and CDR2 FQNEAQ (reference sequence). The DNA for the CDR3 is TGTGCCAGCAGCTCCCTCCTACGGACAGGGGAAAATGGCTACACCTTC. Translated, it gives CASSSLLRTGENGYTF.

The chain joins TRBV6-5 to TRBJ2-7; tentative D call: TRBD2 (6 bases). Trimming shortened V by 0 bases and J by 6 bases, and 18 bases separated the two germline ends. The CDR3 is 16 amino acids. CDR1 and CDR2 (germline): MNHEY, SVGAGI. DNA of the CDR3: TGTGCCAGCAGTTACTCCGGGACTCCCGGTGGGCGCGAGCAGTACTTC. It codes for CASSYSGTPGGREQYF.